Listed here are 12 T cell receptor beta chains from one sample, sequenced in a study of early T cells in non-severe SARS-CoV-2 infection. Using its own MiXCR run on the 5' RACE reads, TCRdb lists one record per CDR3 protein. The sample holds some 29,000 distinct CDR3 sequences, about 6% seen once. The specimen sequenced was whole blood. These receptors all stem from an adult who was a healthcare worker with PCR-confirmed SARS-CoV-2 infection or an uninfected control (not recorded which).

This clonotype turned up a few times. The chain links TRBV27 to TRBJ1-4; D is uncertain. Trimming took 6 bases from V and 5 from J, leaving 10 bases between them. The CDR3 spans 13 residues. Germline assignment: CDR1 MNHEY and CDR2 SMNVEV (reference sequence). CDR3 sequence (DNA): TGTGCCAGCAGGTTGTACGGAAATGAAAAACTGTTTTTT. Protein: CASRLYGNEKLFF. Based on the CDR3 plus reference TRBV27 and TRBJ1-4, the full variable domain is EAQVTQNPRYLITVTGKKLTVTCSQNMNHEYMSWYRQDPGLGLRQIYYSMNVEVTDKGDVPEGYKVSRKEKRNFPLILESPSPNQTSLYFCASRLYGNEKLFFGSGTQLSVL.

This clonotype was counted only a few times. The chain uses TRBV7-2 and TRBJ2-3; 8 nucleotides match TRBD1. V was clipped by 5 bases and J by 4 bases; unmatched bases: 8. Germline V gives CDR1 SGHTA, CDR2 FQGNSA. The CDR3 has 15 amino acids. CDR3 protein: CASSNGQGIADTQYF. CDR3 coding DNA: TGTGCCAGCAGCAACGGACAGGGAATTGCAGATACGCAGTATTTT.

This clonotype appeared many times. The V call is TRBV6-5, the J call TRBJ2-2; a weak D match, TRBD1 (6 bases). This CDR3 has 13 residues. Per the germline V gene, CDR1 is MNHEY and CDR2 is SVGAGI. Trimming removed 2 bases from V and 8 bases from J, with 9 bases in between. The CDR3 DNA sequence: TGTGCCAGCAGTTACGTGGGGGCGGGGGAGCTGTTTTTT. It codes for CASSYVGAGELFF.

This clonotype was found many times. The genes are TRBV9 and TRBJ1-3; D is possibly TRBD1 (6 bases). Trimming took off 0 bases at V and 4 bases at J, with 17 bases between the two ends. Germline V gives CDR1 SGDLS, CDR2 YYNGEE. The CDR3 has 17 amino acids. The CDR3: CASSVGDLRGNGNTIYF. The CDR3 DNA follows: TGTGCCAGCAGCGTAGGGGACCTCAGGGGTAACGGAAACACCATATATTTT.

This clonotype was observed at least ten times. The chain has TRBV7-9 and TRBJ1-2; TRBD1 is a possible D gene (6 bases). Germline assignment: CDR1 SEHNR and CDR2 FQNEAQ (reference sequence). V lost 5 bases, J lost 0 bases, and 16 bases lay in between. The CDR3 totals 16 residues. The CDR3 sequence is CASSPRRQVANYGYTF. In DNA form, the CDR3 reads TGTGCCAGCAGCCCACGTCGACAGGTAGCTAACTATGGCTACACCTTC.

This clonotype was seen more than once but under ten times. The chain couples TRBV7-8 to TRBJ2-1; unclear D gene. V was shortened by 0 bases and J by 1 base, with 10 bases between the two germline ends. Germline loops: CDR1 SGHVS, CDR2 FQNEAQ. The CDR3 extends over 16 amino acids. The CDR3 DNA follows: TGTGCCAGCAGCTTAGCGCCGGGCCCGTCCTACAATGAGCAGTTCTTC. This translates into CASSLAPGPSYNEQFF. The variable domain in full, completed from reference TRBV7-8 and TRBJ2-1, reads GAGVSQSPRYKVAKRGQDVALRCDPISGHVSLFWYQQALGQGPEFLTYFQNEAQLDKSGLPSDRFFAERPEGSVSTLKIQRTQQEDSAVYLCASSLAPGPSYNEQFFGPGTRLTVL.

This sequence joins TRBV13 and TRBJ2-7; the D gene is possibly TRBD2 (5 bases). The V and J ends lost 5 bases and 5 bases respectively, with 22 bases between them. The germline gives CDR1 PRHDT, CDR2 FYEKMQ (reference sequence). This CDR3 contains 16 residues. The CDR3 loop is CASSEWTSRAWDEQYF. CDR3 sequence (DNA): TGTGCCAGCAGCGAATGGACCTCGAGGGCCTGGGACGAGCAGTACTTC. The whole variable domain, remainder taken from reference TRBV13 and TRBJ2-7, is AAGVIQSPRHLIKEKRETATLKCYPIPRHDTVYWYQQGPGQDPQFLISFYEKMQSDKGSIPDRFSAQQFSDYHSELNMSSLELGDSALYFCASSEWTSRAWDEQYFGPGTRLTVT.

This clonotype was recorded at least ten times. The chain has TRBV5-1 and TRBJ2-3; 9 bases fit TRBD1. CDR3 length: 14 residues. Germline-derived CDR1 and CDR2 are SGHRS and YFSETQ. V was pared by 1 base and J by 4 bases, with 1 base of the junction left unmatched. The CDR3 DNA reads TGCGCCAGCAGCTTGACAGGGGGCTCAGATACGCAGTATTTT. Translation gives CASSLTGGSDTQYF.

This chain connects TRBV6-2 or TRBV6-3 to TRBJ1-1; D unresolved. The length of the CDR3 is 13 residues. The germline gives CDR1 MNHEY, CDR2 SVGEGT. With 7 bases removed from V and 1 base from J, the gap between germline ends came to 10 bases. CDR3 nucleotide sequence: TGTGCCAGCACTGAGTCGGAGAACACTGAAGCTTTCTTT. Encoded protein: CASTESENTEAFF.

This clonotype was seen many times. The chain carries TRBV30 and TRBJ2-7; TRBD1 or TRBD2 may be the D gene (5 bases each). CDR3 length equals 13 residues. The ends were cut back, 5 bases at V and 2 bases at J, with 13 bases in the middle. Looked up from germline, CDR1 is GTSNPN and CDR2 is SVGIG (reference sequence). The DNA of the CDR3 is TGTGCCTGGGATCGGGACCGTACCTACGAGCAGTACTTC. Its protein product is CAWDRDRTYEQYF.

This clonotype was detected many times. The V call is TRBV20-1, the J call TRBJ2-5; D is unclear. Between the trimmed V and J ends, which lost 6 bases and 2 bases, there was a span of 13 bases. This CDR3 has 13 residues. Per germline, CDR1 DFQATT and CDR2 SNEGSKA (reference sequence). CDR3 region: CSANRLEQETQYF. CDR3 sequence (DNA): TGCAGTGCCAACCGACTCGAACAAGAGACCCAGTACTTC.

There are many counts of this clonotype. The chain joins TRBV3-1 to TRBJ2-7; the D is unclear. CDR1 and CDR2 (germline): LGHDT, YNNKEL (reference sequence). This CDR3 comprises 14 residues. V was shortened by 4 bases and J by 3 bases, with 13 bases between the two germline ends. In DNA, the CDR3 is TGTGCCAGCAGCCTCAACGGTCCCGGCTACGAGCAGTACTTC. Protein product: CASSLNGPGYEQYF.